This entry concerns a single T cell receptor (beta chain). Its specificity is not known. The CDR3 sequence is 14 residues long. Per the germline V gene, CDR1 is SGHAT and CDR2 is FQNNGV. Trimming removed 5 bases from V and 1 base from J; junction bases left unmatched: 3. Survey level was the resolution at which the v3.0 immunoSEQ assay ran. Sequencing was performed with immunoSEQ multiplex PCR; in TCRdb, only in-frame clones are kept and a portion is missing. The sample shows about 3,300 clones, roughly 84% of them seen only once. This record belongs to a study of long-term antiretroviral therapy in people with HIV. Regarding the study as a whole: Transplant-donor-level diversity was not reached after ART, though diversity increased. Repertoires in HIV (unlike those of controls) had narrower CDR3 length ranges.

The chain links TRBV11-2 to TRBJ2-7, with 9 bases identical to TRBD1. The sequencing here drew on unsorted PBMCs, taken 0.3 years after starting antiretroviral therapy. This TCR was sampled from a woman aged 50 to 60 with HIV. The CDR3 DNA sequence: TGTGCCAGCAGCCCGGGACAGGGTTCCTACGAGCAGTACTTC. This gives the protein CASSPGQGSYEQYF.